This entry features one T cell receptor beta chain sequence. Its specificity is unknown. Though nominally healthy at sampling, donors likely had unrecorded immune exposures. V lost 4 bases to trimming and J lost 8 bases, with 14 bases between them. The germline V gene has CDR1 SNHLY and CDR2 FYNNEI. The CDR3 extends over 14 amino acids. The sample belongs to a study of cytomegalovirus exposure and HLA in healthy donors. Whole-study context: A preliminary data release comprised around 90 million unique TCRs obtained from HLA-typed donors. General observations from the study: Among CMV-associated TCR beta chains, most appeared HLA-restricted in a later analysis.

Primers for the PCR totalled 60 Vbeta and 13 Jbeta. Generated by immunoSEQ multiplex PCR, the TCRdb table keeps only in-frame clones and is missing some. The sample has around 81,000 clones; roughly 60% are singletons. The sequenced material came from PBMCs. The source of this sequence is a man aged 25-45 years in good health and CMV-seropositive. This chain joins TRBV2 and TRBJ1-4; TRBD1 is a possible D gene (6 bases). CDR3 sequence: CASSVSGDWEKLFF. CDR3 bases: TGTGCCAGCAGTGTTTCAGGGGATTGGGAAAAACTGTTTTTT.